This T cell receptor (beta chain) appears in the sequencing data of a study of TIL therapy for anti-PD-1-resistant metastatic lung cancer. The overall study: By whole-exome sequencing, median non-synonymous tumor mutation burden was around 1.5 mutations per megabase.

With respect to this clone: Its target is not known.

General study findings and limits: The cohort had more treatment-naive, never-smoker and oncogene-addicted patients than typical.

Sequencing used immunoSEQ v3. TCRdb keeps only in-frame clones here, not all; method: immunoSEQ multiplex PCR. Among 9,100 or so clones listed, 76% were seen once. V trimming: 4 bases; J trimming: 4 bases; junction bases outside the gene matches: 4. CDR1 SGHDN and CDR2 FVKESK come from the germline V gene. The CDR3 loop spans 16 amino acids. Time point denoted: pre-treatment sample, taken before nivolumab and TIL therapy. Pleural nodules or supraclavicular lymph nodes made up most of the excised metastases sampled. The chain combines TRBV14 with TRBJ2-3; 14 bases align to TRBD2. This sequence originates from a person aged 25 to 80 with non-small cell lung cancer. The sequenced sample was tumor tissue, obtained at baseline. CDR3: CASSPPTSGRADTQYF. DNA for the CDR3: TGTGCCAGCAGCCCTCCGACTAGCGGGAGGGCAGATACGCAGTATTTT.